This TCR beta chain was sequenced for a study of early T cells in non-severe SARS-CoV-2 infection. Study-level background: Sequenced bulk RNA came from whole blood that was unsorted, and chains were unpaired.

This clonotype has a handful of counts. No antigen is known for it. Researchers attached unique molecular identifiers to individual cDNA molecules. From the 5' RACE reads, TCRdb called clonotypes with MiXCR, one entry per CDR3 protein. The repertoire holds tens of thousands of distinct CDR3 sequences, with over 8% as singletons. General study points: Private and CD4 specificities were missed by VDJdb matching, which favored anti-spike CD8 responses.

Germline V gene data show CDR1 as SGDLS and CDR2 as YYNGEE. J lost 4 bases, V lost 3 bases, and 9 bases had no gene match. The CDR3 sequence is 15 residues long. The origin of this receptor is an adult who was a healthcare worker with PCR-confirmed SARS-CoV-2 infection or an uninfected control (not recorded which). The specimen comprised whole blood, sampled at baseline. This rearrangement joins TRBV9 to TRBJ1-2, with TRBD1 identical over 7 bases. CDR3 nucleotides: TGTGCCAGCAGCGAGACCGGGACAGAAGTCTATGGCTACACCTTC. Translated: CASSETGTEVYGYTF.